This is a list of T cell receptor beta chains from one sample in a study of blood T cell repertoires in COVID-19. The protocol was immunoSEQ multiplex PCR, while the TCRdb copy is restricted to in-frame clones and leaves out a portion. This sample carries more than 300,000 clones, around 92% of them seen once, and the ten largest clones take roughly 6.5%. Sequenced sample: peripheral blood. These receptors originate from a man aged 18 to 30 who had recovered from COVID-19. CDR3s include the opening cysteine and the closing phenylalanine or tryptophan. Each record gives: V gene, clone size, J gene, D gene, CDR3 DNA, CDR3 protein. The D gene is left open where the match is weak. Size is omitted from some rows. Given values are once, few, many or a class for expanded clones.

v_gene: TRBV29-1
abundance: NA
j_gene: TRBJ1-1
d_gene: NA
CDR3nt: TGCAGCGTAAGTCTCCTAACTGAAGCTTTCTTT
CDR3aa: CSVSLLTEAFF

v_gene: TRBV29-1
abundance: NA
j_gene: TRBJ1-1
d_gene: NA
CDR3nt: TGCAGCGTTATGGGGGGAACTGAAGCTTTCTTT
CDR3aa: CSVMGGTEAFF

v_gene: TRBV5-8
abundance: NA
j_gene: TRBJ2-1
d_gene: TRBD2
CDR3nt: TGTGCCAGCAGTATTGGGACTAGCGGGAGTAACAATGAGCAGTTCTTC
CDR3aa: CASSIGTSGSNNEQFF

v_gene: TRBV5-1
abundance: NA
j_gene: TRBJ2-7
d_gene: NA
CDR3nt: TGCGCCAGCAGCTTGGCCGGAGGGACTTTCTCCTACGAGCAGTACTTC
CDR3aa: CASSLAGGTFSYEQYF

v_gene: TRBV30
abundance: NA
j_gene: TRBJ1-2
d_gene: TRBD1
CDR3nt: TGTGCCTGGAGCCCCACAGGGGGCGGATTTCATGGCTACACCTTC
CDR3aa: CAWSPTGGGFHGYTF

v_gene: TRBV10-2
abundance: NA
j_gene: TRBJ2-7
d_gene: TRBD2
CDR3nt: TGCGCCAGCAGTGAACTTCGACTAGCGGTTTACGAGCAGTACTTC
CDR3aa: CASSELRLAVYEQYF

v_gene: TRBV7-6
abundance: NA
j_gene: TRBJ2-3
d_gene: NA
CDR3nt: TGTGCCAGCAGCTTAATCGGGGTCCTTGGCACAGATACGCAGTATTTT
CDR3aa: CASSLIGVLGTDTQYF

v_gene: TRBV3-1/TRBV3-2
abundance: NA
j_gene: TRBJ2-1
d_gene: NA
CDR3nt: TGTGCCAGCAGCCAAGCCGGGACTGCCTACAATGAGCAGTTCTTC
CDR3aa: CASSQAGTAYNEQFF

v_gene: TRBV9
abundance: once
j_gene: TRBJ1-3
d_gene: NA
CDR3nt: TGTGCCAGCACCTTTACGCCGTCCTGGAGCTCTGGAAACACCATATATTTT
CDR3aa: CASTFTPSWSSGNTIYF

v_gene: TRBV18
abundance: NA
j_gene: TRBJ2-7
d_gene: TRBD1
CDR3nt: TGTGCCAGCTCTCCGGGACAGACCTCCTACGAGCAGTACTTC
CDR3aa: CASSPGQTSYEQYF

v_gene: TRBV7-9
abundance: NA
j_gene: TRBJ2-5
d_gene: TRBD2
CDR3nt: TGTGCCAGCAGCTTTCTGGGGCGGGAGACGGGAGAGACCCAGTACTTC
CDR3aa: CASSFLGRETGETQYF

v_gene: TRBV7-8
abundance: NA
j_gene: TRBJ2-7
d_gene: NA
CDR3nt: TGTGCCAGCAGCCCCGGGCCGGGAGTATATATTTACGAGCAGTACTTC
CDR3aa: CASSPGPGVYIYEQYF

v_gene: TRBV6-2/TRBV6-3
abundance: NA
j_gene: TRBJ2-3
d_gene: TRBD2
CDR3nt: TGTGCCAGCAGTAAAACTAGCGGGAGGGCCGGGGGCACAGATACGCAGTATTTT
CDR3aa: CASSKTSGRAGGTDTQYF

v_gene: TRBV19
abundance: NA
j_gene: TRBJ2-7
d_gene: NA
CDR3nt: TGTGCCAGTAGTCCGGTTGGTCGGGGGGAGCAGTACTTC
CDR3aa: CASSPVGRGEQYF

v_gene: TRBV15
abundance: NA
j_gene: TRBJ2-5
d_gene: NA
CDR3nt: TGTGCCACCAGCAGAGGAAATAGCGGAAAAGAGACCCAGTACTTC
CDR3aa: CATSRGNSGKETQYF

v_gene: TRBV27
abundance: once
j_gene: TRBJ2-7
d_gene: NA
CDR3nt: TGTGCCAGCAAAAGTTGGACGGGAGCCCCGGACGAGCAGTACTTC
CDR3aa: CASKSWTGAPDEQYF

v_gene: TRBV6-5
abundance: NA
j_gene: TRBJ2-7
d_gene: NA
CDR3nt: TGTGCCACCTCAGGGGTTGGCGACGAGCAGTACTTC
CDR3aa: CATSGVGDEQYF

v_gene: TRBV19
abundance: NA
j_gene: TRBJ2-1
d_gene: NA
CDR3nt: TGTGCCAGTAGTACCCAGGGACTTCCCGGGAATGAGCAGTTCTTC
CDR3aa: CASSTQGLPGNEQFF

v_gene: TRBV27
abundance: once
j_gene: TRBJ2-1
d_gene: NA
CDR3nt: TGTGCCAGCAGTTTTGGGGAGAGGTACAATGAGCAGTTCTTC
CDR3aa: CASSFGERYNEQFF

v_gene: TRBV5-1
abundance: NA
j_gene: TRBJ2-1
d_gene: NA
CDR3nt: TGCGCCAGCAGCTTGGGGCAGGGAGGTAGGAATGAGCAGTTCTTC
CDR3aa: CASSLGQGGRNEQFF

v_gene: TRBV7-8
abundance: once
j_gene: TRBJ1-5
d_gene: NA
CDR3nt: TGTGCCAGCAGCCCGGCGGGGAGCAATCAGCCCCAGCATTTT
CDR3aa: CASSPAGSNQPQHF

v_gene: TRBV29-1
abundance: NA
j_gene: TRBJ1-2
d_gene: NA
CDR3nt: TGCAGCGTTGACACAGCTCGGGGGACCCTCGGGTGGGGCTACACCTTC
CDR3aa: CSVDTARGTLGWGYTF

v_gene: TRBV27
abundance: NA
j_gene: TRBJ1-1
d_gene: NA
CDR3nt: TGTGCCAGCAGTTTAGGAGGTGGGCTTGCTTTCTTT
CDR3aa: CASSLGGGLAFF